Reported below is one T cell receptor (beta chain). The sample originates from a study of blood T cell repertoires in COVID-19. The CDR3 totals 14 residues. Per germline, CDR1 MNHNS and CDR2 SASEGT. V lost 2 bases and J 9 bases, leaving 14 bases between the germline ends. Clones were sequenced by immunoSEQ multiplex PCR, and TCRdb holds only the in-frame ones, with some missing. The repertoire includes 80,000 or so clones, 82% of them detected once, and 7% to 9% sits in the top ten. Source material: peripheral blood. This clonotype was obtained from a human donor in a cohort sampled during active COVID-19. The rearrangement joins TRBV6-1 to TRBJ2-1; D is unresolved. CDR3 DNA sequence: TGTGCCAGCAGTGAACAGGCACCTCGTCCTGAGCAGTTCTTC. Its protein product is CASSEQAPRPEQFF.